In its sample, the clone carrying this TCR beta chain was seen many times. This sample was included in a study of spatial heterogeneity in lung cancer. Whole-study context: After resection, follow-up PBMC samples were sequenced when available, at a median of approximately 23 months later.

Sample time point: blood at routine non-recurrence follow-up after resection. Unsorted whole RNA samples from tumor, nontumor lung or frozen PBMC were sequenced. A single record per CDR3 protein comes from TCRdb applying MiXCR to the 5' RACE reads. In the table there are under 150,000 distinct CDR3 sequences, about 12% of which are singletons. This specimen was PBMCs, taken at follow-up. This sequence originates from a male donor with early-stage non-small cell lung cancer.

The CDR3: CASSADRGLDGYTF. The CDR3 region has the DNA TGCGCCAGCAGCGCGGACAGGGGGCTGGATGGCTACACCTTC. The chain has TRBV5-1 and TRBJ1-2; 11 bases are a match to TRBD1. Unmatched junction bases numbered 5, after V lost 4 bases and J lost 6 bases. CDR3 length: 14 amino acids. The germline V gene encodes CDR1 SGHRS and CDR2 YFSETQ. Variable domain in full (rest from reference TRBV5-1 and TRBJ1-2): KAGVTQTPRYLIKTRGQQVTLSCSPISGHRSVSWYQQTPGQGLQFLFEYFSETQRNKGNFPGRFSGRQFSNSRSEMNVSTLELGDSALYLCASSADRGLDGYTFGSGTRLTVV.